The rows below give T cell receptor beta chains drawn from one sample of a study of molecular identifiers for immune sequencing clone quantification. Each CDR3 protein is one row after TCRdb ran MiXCR on the PCR reads. The sample carries some 590,000 distinct CDR3 sequences, about 25% recorded once. The source material was naive CD8+ T cells from blood, with Jurkat cell RNA spiked in. The source of these receptors is a human donor in good health. Some libraries in this study had Jurkat cell RNA spiked in. The CDR3 runs from the conserved cysteine through the conserved F or W.

TRBJ1-1 TRBV9 20 CASSVARTAGLPGENTEAFF
TRBJ2-7 TRBV5-1 14 CASSLAGGFDEQYF
TRBJ2-2 TRBV27 16 CASKLAGALGTGELFF
TRBJ2-3 TRBV5-4 15 CASSWTDRGADTQYF
TRBJ2-7 TRBV28 15 CASSLRGFRSYEQYF
TRBJ2-7 TRBV5-1 14 CASSFATGAYEQYF
TRBJ1-5 TRBV15 13 CATSRARITPQHF
TRBJ2-7 TRBV4-3 15 CASSQDPNTYHEQYF
TRBJ2-4 TRBV6-2/TRBV6-3 13 CASTYGGENIQYF
TRBJ2-3 TRBV28 16 CASSSPGQGLSDTQYF